Following are 32 T cell receptor beta chains from one sample sequenced in a study of tumor-infiltrating lymphocytes in primary liver carcinoma. Blood RNA came from unsorted whole blood; germline DNA was also extracted. The template, 500 ng total RNA, yielded TCR beta cDNA made with a constant-region primer. The TCR beta library was amplified through three nested multiplex PCR rounds in a modified ARM-PCR procedure. Amplification in the first two PCR rounds was performed using TRBV1-TRBV30 forward primers and a C-beta reverse primer for 10 cycles each. MiXCR, applied by TCRdb to the multiplex PCR reads, yields one record per CDR3 protein. The data show approximately 330,000 distinct CDR3 sequences, 65% seen once. Sequencing used peripheral blood. All receptors derive from a man aged 35 to 55 with primary liver carcinoma and hepatitis B virus infection.

This clonotype was seen ten or more times. The chain has TRBV12-3 or TRBV12-4 and TRBJ2-5, with D perhaps TRBD1 (6 bases). This CDR3 contains 14 residues. Trimming took 5 bases from V and 2 from J, leaving 12 bases between them. CDR3 region: CASSRRQVQETQYF. The CDR3 DNA is TGTGCCAGCAGTCGAAGACAGGTTCAAGAGACCCAGTACTTC.

This clonotype was counted a single time. This could be a read error, since a much larger clone is one nucleotide away. This sequence joins TRBV12-3 or TRBV12-4 and TRBJ2-1; the match to TRBD1 covers 9 bases. The length of the CDR3 is 11 residues. V lost 7 bases to trimming and J lost 14 bases; unmatched junction nucleotides: 6. The CDR3, as DNA: TGTGCCAGCAATCTCGGGACAGGGAAGTTCTTC. Translation: CASNLGTGKFF.

A word on this clonotype: One junction end disagrees with the germline gene, perhaps due to a read error. V is TRBV4-2 and J is TRBJ2-5, with D possibly matching TRBD2 (6 bases). Germline-derived CDR1 and CDR2 are LGHNA and YNFKEQ. CDR3 size: 14 residues. In nucleotides, the CDR3 is TGCGCCAGCAACCCGGGACTCCGGGGAGAGGCCCAGTACTTC. It translates to CASNPGLRGEAQYF.

With regard to this clonotype: Since a much larger clone is just one base distant, this may be a read error. The chain joins TRBV10-2 to TRBJ2-2, with D possibly being TRBD2 (5 bases). Germline-derived CDR1 and CDR2 are WSHSY and SAAADI. The CDR3 runs to 14 residues. Trimming stripped 6 bases from V and 5 bases from J, with 13 bases between. The CDR3 region is CASRASRSTGELFF. The DNA for the CDR3 is TGCGCCAGCAGGGCTAGCCGGAGTACCGGGGAGCTGTTTTTT.

This clonotype has only a few counts. This chain connects TRBV4-1 to TRBJ1-4; tentative D call: TRBD1 (5 bases). There are 15 residues in the CDR3. Trimming shortened V by 0 bases and J by 5 bases, and 10 bases separated the two germline ends. Per the germline V gene, CDR1 is MGHRA and CDR2 is YSYEKL. CDR3 bases: TGCGCCAGCAGCCAAGATGGGGCAGGGAATGAAAAACTGTTTTTT. This sequence encodes CASSQDGAGNEKLFF.

This clonotype appeared once. One base away lies a much larger clone, so this may be a sequencing read error. The chain is built from TRBV4-2 and TRBJ2-2, with 7 bases lining up with TRBD1. Germline CDR1 is LGHNA and CDR2 is YNFKEQ. The CDR3 contains 15 residues. The CDR3 DNA reads as TGTGACAGCAGCCAAAACAGGGGCTATGCCGGGGAGCTGTTTTTT. Its translation is CDSSQNRGYAGELFF.

The chain recombines TRBV28 with TRBJ2-7; 10 positions match TRBD1. Per germline, CDR1 MDHEN and CDR2 SYDVKM. The CDR3 is made up of 14 amino acids. V was pared by 6 bases and J by 6 bases, with 8 bases of the junction left unmatched. The CDR3 DNA sequence: TGTGCCAGCAGCCGAACCGGGACAGGGGCCGAGCAGTACTTC. Translating it yields CASSRTGTGAEQYF. The whole variable domain, filled in from reference TRBV28 and TRBJ2-7, reads DVKVTQSSRYLVKRTGEKVFLECVQDMDHENMFWYRQDPGLGLRLIYFSYDVKMKEKGDIPEGYSVSREKKERFSLILESASTNQTSMYLCASSRTGTGAEQYFGPGTRLTVT.

This clonotype was seen ten or more times. The chain employs TRBV5-5 and TRBJ2-3; weak D call: TRBD2 (7 bases). Trimming took off 0 bases at V and 4 bases at J, with 12 bases between the two ends. The CDR3 is 15 residues long. In germline, CDR1 is SGHKS, CDR2 YYEKEE (reference sequence). The CDR3 loop is CASSLATGRADTQYF. CDR3 DNA sequence: TGTGCCAGCAGCTTGGCTACAGGGAGGGCAGATACGCAGTATTTT.

This clonotype is a singleton in its sample. The J gene is TRBJ2-1, the V gene TRBV5-1; weak D call: TRBD2 (5 bases). Germline CDR1 and CDR2: SGHRS and YFSETQ. The CDR3 runs to 19 residues. V was pared by 2 bases and J by 5 bases, with 26 bases between. The CDR3 DNA reads as TGCGCCAGCAGCTTTCTGATCAAACCGACACGGGAAGGTGACAATGAGCAGTTCTTC. Translation gives CASSFLIKPTREGDNEQFF.

This clonotype was counted many times. The chain links TRBV12-3 or TRBV12-4 to TRBJ2-7, with a weak D call TRBD1 (5 bases). V was trimmed by 8 bases and J by 6 bases, leaving 11 bases between them. The CDR3 has 11 residues. Here the CDR3 reads CASGSQGEQYF. CDR3 nucleotides: TGTGCCAGCGGATCCCAGGGCGAGCAGTACTTC.

A word on this clonotype: This sequence may be a read error, since a much larger clone differs from it by one base. The rearrangement links TRBV12-3 or TRBV12-4 to TRBJ2-7, with 7 bases lining up with TRBD1. The CDR3 loop spans 14 amino acids. V was pared by 5 bases and J by 6 bases, with 10 bases of the junction left unmatched. The CDR3 protein is CASSKQGFACEQYF. The DNA of the CDR3 is TGTGCCAGCAGTAAACAGGGGTTTGCCTGCGAGCAGTACTTC.

J is TRBJ2-2 and V is TRBV10-3; no clear D. V gave up 10 bases and J gave up 4 bases, with 16 bases separating them. The CDR3 length is 14 residues. CDR1 is ENHRY and CDR2 is SYGVKD in the germline V gene. The DNA of the CDR3 is TGTGCCACCAGAGAGTGGGATGGCACCGGGGAGCTGTTTTTT. Amino acid sequence: CATREWDGTGELFF.

Notes on this clonotype: An end of the junction differs from the germline gene, which may be a read error. The chain combines TRBV7-9 with TRBJ2-7; 13 bases agree with TRBD2. Germline CDR1 SEHNR, CDR2 FQNEAQ (reference sequence). The CDR3 spans 16 residues. The CDR3 sequence is CASSSSWTSGSYEQNF. Written as DNA, the CDR3 is TGTGCCAGCAGCTCATCCTGGACTAGCGGGAGTTACGAGCAGAACTTC.

This clonotype has a handful of counts. It is likely a read error, because the conserved phenylalanine at the end of the CDR3 is missing. The chain carries TRBV11-2 and TRBJ2-7, with 8 bases fitting TRBD1. The CDR3 runs 14 residues. Germline-derived CDR1 and CDR2 are SGHAT and FQNNGV. CDR3 loop: CASSRTGMTGEQYL. The CDR3 region has the DNA TGTGCTAGCAGCCGGACAGGGATGACTGGCGAGCAGTACCTC.

A note on this clonotype: Sequence at one end of the junction differs from germline and may be a read error. The J gene is TRBJ2-7, the V gene TRBV4-3; 9 bases line up with TRBD1. In germline, CDR1 is LGHNA, CDR2 YSLEER. The CDR3 is 15 amino acids. CDR3: CSSSQRTGGPYEQYF. CDR3 in DNA: TGCTCCAGCAGCCAACGCACAGGGGGCCCCTACGAGCAGTACTTC.

This sequence joins TRBV11-2 and TRBJ2-7, with unresolved D. Trimming took off 6 bases at V and 3 bases at J, with 15 bases between the two ends. The CDR3 is 14 residues long. Germline V CDR1 and CDR2: SGHAT, FQNNGV. The CDR3 loop is CASSSRGDIYEQYF. In DNA form, the CDR3 reads TGTGCCAGCAGTTCAAGAGGAGATATCTACGAGCAGTACTTC.

As regards this clonotype: Given a much more abundant clone one base away, this may be a read error. The genes are TRBV6-1 and TRBJ2-6, with D possibly TRBD1 on 6 matching bases. Trimming stripped 6 bases from V and 3 bases from J, with 12 bases between. Germline lookup yields CDR1 MNHNS and CDR2 SASEGT. The CDR3 extends over 15 amino acids. CDR3 nucleotide sequence: TGTGCCAGCAGCGTAAACAGGGTTGGGGCCAACGTCCTGACTTTC. Residues: CASSVNRVGANVLTF.

The gene calls are TRBV5-4 and TRBJ1-1; 7 nucleotides agree with TRBD1. The ends lost 4 bases at V and 5 bases at J; junction bases unmatched: 5. Germline V gene data show CDR1 as SGHNT and CDR2 as YYREEE (reference sequence). CDR3 length equals 13 residues. In nucleotides, the CDR3 is TGTGCCAGCAGCCTAGTGACAGGGACTGAAGCTTTCTTT. Translation gives CASSLVTGTEAFF.

As to this clonotype: The junction departs from the called germline gene at one end, perhaps through a read error. The rearrangement joins TRBV29-1 to TRBJ2-1; TRBD2 might be the D (5 bases). CDR1 and CDR2 from the germline V gene are SQVTM and ANQGSEA. This CDR3 contains 14 residues. The CDR3 DNA sequence: TGCACCGTTGAAGACCTGGGAGTAGAAAATGAGCAGTTCTTC. Translating it yields CTVEDLGVENEQFF.

Ten or more counts support this clonotype. V is TRBV6-5 and J is TRBJ1-2; 10 bases are a match to TRBD1. Germline CDR1 and CDR2: MNHEY and SVGAGI. The CDR3 sequence is 14 residues long. V trimming: 6 bases; J trimming: 2 bases; junction bases outside the gene matches: 3. This chain's CDR3 is CASRRDRGNYGYTF. CDR3 in DNA: TGTGCCAGCAGACGGGACAGGGGAAACTATGGCTACACCTTC.

Details on this clonotype: A much larger clone differs from this one at a single base, so this may be a read error. The J gene is TRBJ1-5, the V gene TRBV4-1; the match to TRBD1 covers 10 bases. From germline, CDR1 is MGHRA and CDR2 YSYEKL. The length of the CDR3 is 16 residues. For the CDR3, the DNA is TGCGCCAACAGCCGCGCCGGGACAGGGGGCAATCAGCCCCAGCATTTT. Amino acids: CANSRAGTGGNQPQHF.

The rearrangement links TRBV5-1 to TRBJ1-4, with 7 positions matching TRBD1. The J segment lost 6 bases and the V segment lost 0 bases, leaving 5 bases of the junction unmatched. The CDR3 is 15 amino acids. Looked up from germline, CDR1 is SGHRS and CDR2 is YFSETQ. Here the CDR3 reads CASSLVSQGDEKLFF. The CDR3 coding sequence is TGCGCCAGCAGCTTGGTCTCTCAGGGGGATGAAAAACTGTTTTTT.

This clonotype came up a few times. J is TRBJ1-1 and V is TRBV4-2, with TRBD1 identical over 10 bases. Germline lookup yields CDR1 LGHNA and CDR2 YNFKEQ. The CDR3 length is 15 residues. Unmatched junction bases numbered 2, after V lost 0 bases and J lost 4 bases. The CDR3 DNA reads TGTGCCAGCAGCCAAGATAGGACAGGGGGCACTGAAGCTTTCTTT. Amino acids: CASSQDRTGGTEAFF.

A remark on this clonotype: The junction departs from the called germline gene at one end, perhaps through a read error. The chain employs TRBV6-1 and TRBJ1-4, with 10 bases lining up with TRBD1. Germline V gene lookup returns CDR1 MNHNS and CDR2 SASEGT. The CDR3 is 14 amino acids. The CDR3 spells CASSEGTGGEKQFF. Here the CDR3 DNA reads TGTGCCAGCAGTGAAGGGACAGGGGGAGAAAAACAGTTTTTT.

The chain couples TRBV11-2 to TRBJ2-3; D is uncertain. The V and J ends lost 3 bases and 6 bases respectively, with 10 bases between them. CDR3 length equals 13 residues. CDR1 and CDR2 (germline): SGHAT, FQNNGV. CDR3 sequence (DNA): TGTGCCAGCAGCTTCTGGGATGAGGATACGCAGTATTTT. This gives the protein CASSFWDEDTQYF.

On this clonotype: Germline is not matched at one junction end, which may reflect a read error. The CDR3 DNA follows: TGTGTCAGCAGTTTAGTGTTCGAGACCCAGTACTTC. This sequence encodes CVSSLVFETQYF. The chain uses TRBV12-3 or TRBV12-4 and TRBJ2-5; the D is unclear. The CDR3 loop spans 12 amino acids.

In the case of this clonotype: The junction does not match germline at one end; this may be a read error. The chain is built from TRBV5-1 and TRBJ2-2, with D possibly TRBD1 on 6 matching bases. This CDR3 region has 15 residues. Germline V gene data show CDR1 as SGHRS and CDR2 as YFSETQ. The CDR3 sequence is CASSDRIPNTVELFF. CDR3 coding DNA: TGCGCCAGTAGCGACAGGATCCCGAACACCGTGGAGCTGTTTTTT.

This clonotype was seen many times. The CDR3 reads CASSFSGGSREKLFF. As DNA, the CDR3 is TGTGCCAGCAGTTTCTCAGGGGGATCAAGGGAAAAACTGTTTTTT. V and J are TRBV6-2 or TRBV6-3 and TRBJ1-4; the match to TRBD1 covers 7 bases. Trimming removed 4 bases from V and 8 bases from J; junction bases left unmatched: 10. The CDR3 sequence is 15 residues long. The germline V gene has CDR1 MNHEY and CDR2 SVGEGT.

As to this clonotype: This may arise from a read error, as a much more abundant clone is one base away. The chain combines TRBV12-3 or TRBV12-4 with TRBJ1-1; 9 nucleotides agree with TRBD1. The CDR3 runs to 15 residues. CDR3 sequence reads: CASRTLQGADTETFF. As DNA, the CDR3 is TGTGCCAGCAGGACTTTACAGGGGGCCGACACTGAAACTTTCTTT.

This clonotype was detected many times. The rearrangement uses TRBV6-1 and TRBJ1-6; D may be TRBD1 (6 bases). Germline CDR1 MNHNS, CDR2 SASEGT. The V and J ends lost 2 bases and 7 bases respectively, with 12 bases between them. The CDR3 is 15 residues long. This CDR3 is CASSEWRTENSPLHF. The CDR3 DNA follows: TGTGCCAGCAGTGAATGGAGGACAGAGAATTCACCCCTCCACTTT.

This clonotype was counted at least ten times. The rearrangement links TRBV13 to TRBJ2-7; a possible D gene is TRBD1 (6 bases). The ends were cut back, 2 bases at V and 3 bases at J, with 8 bases in the middle. Germline V lookup: CDR1 PRHDT, CDR2 FYEKMQ (reference sequence). CDR3 length: 13 amino acids. As DNA, the CDR3 is TGTGCCAGCAGCTTAACAGGGATCTACGAGCAGTACTTC. Its protein is CASSLTGIYEQYF.

The chain recombines TRBV11-2 with TRBJ2-1; the D gene is possibly TRBD2 (5 bases). V lost 2 bases to trimming and J lost 5 bases, with 19 bases between them. This CDR3 region has 17 residues. Per the germline V gene, CDR1 is SGHAT and CDR2 is FQNNGV. The chain's CDR3 is CASSLNRFGVVDNEQFF. As DNA, the CDR3 is TGTGCCAGCAGCTTAAATCGGTTCGGGGTTGTTGACAATGAGCAGTTCTTC. The variable domain in full, with the rest retrieved from reference TRBV11-2 and TRBJ2-1, is EAGVAQSPRYKIIEKRQSVAFWCNPISGHATLYWYQQILGQGPKLLIQFQNNGVVDDSQLPKDRFSAERLKGVDSTLKIQPAKLEDSAVYLCASSLNRFGVVDNEQFFGPGTRLTVL.